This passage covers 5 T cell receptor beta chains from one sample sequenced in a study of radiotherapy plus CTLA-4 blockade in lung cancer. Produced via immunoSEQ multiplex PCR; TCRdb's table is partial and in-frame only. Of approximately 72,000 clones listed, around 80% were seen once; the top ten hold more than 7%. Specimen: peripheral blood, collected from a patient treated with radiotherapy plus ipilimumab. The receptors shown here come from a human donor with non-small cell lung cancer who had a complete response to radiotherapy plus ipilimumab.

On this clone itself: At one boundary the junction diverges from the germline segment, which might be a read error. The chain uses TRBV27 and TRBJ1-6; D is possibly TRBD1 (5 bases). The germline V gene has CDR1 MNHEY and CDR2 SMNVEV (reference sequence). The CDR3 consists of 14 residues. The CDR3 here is CASTPWGFNSPPHF. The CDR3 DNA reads TGTGCCAGCACCCCGTGGGGCTTTAATTCACCCCCCCACTTT.

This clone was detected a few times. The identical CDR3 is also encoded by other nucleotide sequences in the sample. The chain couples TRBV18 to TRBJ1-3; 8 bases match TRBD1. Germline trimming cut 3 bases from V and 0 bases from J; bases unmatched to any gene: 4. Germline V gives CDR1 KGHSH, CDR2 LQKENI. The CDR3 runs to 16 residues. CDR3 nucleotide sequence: TGTGCCAGCTCACCTGGGACAGGCCGCTCTGGAAACACCATATATTTT. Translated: CASSPGTGRSGNTIYF. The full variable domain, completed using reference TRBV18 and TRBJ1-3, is NAGVMQNPRHLVRRRGQEARLRCSPMKGHSHVYWYRQLPEEGLKFMVYLQKENIIDESGMPKERFSAEFPKEGPSILRIQQVVRGDSAAYFCASSPGTGRSGNTIYFGEGSWLTVV.

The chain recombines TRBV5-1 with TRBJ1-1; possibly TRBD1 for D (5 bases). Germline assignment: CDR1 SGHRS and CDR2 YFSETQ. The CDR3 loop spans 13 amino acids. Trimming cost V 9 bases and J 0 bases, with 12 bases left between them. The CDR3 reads CATARQLNTEAFF. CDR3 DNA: TGCGCCACCGCCAGACAGCTGAACACTGAAGCTTTCTTT.

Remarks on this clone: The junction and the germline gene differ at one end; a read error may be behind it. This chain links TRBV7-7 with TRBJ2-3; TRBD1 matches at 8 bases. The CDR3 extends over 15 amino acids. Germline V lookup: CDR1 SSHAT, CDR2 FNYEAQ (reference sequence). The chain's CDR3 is CASSPTTGATDTQYF. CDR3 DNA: TGTGCTAGCAGTCCTACGACAGGGGCAACAGATACGCAGTATTTT.

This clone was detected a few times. CDR3 nucleotides: TGTGCCAGTAGTATGGTCGGGACGTGGGGAAACACCATATATTTT. This gives the protein CASSMVGTWGNTIYF. The chain couples TRBV19 to TRBJ1-3; a possible D gene is TRBD1 (5 bases). CDR1 and CDR2 from the germline V gene are LNHDA and SQIVND (reference sequence). CDR3 length: 15 residues. The germline V and J ends were trimmed by 3 bases and 4 bases, with 13 bases remaining between them.